Listed here is a single T cell receptor beta chain. The target antigen is unknown. The data were taken from a study of cytomegalovirus exposure and HLA in healthy donors. Overall study context: Sequencing of some 190 million T cells in an earlier analysis found 100 million to 140 million unique TCR beta sequences.

Trimming left V 2 bases short and J 1 base short, with 12 bases between. Germline V lookup: CDR1 SGDLS, CDR2 YYNGEE. The CDR3 consists of 15 residues. Study-wide results and limits: In a later analysis, a missense DCLRE1C variant was linked to TCR beta V- and J-gene trimming. Roughly uniform sequencing depth across donors was assumed, possibly incorrectly.

Primers for the PCR totalled 60 Vbeta and 13 Jbeta. TCRdb's table, derived via immunoSEQ multiplex PCR, lists solely in-frame clones and lacks some. The sample holds about 160,000 clones; roughly 80% are singletons and the top ten take under 1%. The specimen sequenced was PBMCs. This receptor was identified in a girl aged 2 to 10 in good health and CMV-seropositive. The gene calls are TRBV9 and TRBJ1-1, with D perhaps TRBD1 (5 bases). In DNA, the CDR3 is TGTGCCAGCAGCGTTACCTCAGGGTCGAACACTGAAGCTTTCTTT. Translation gives CASSVTSGSNTEAFF.